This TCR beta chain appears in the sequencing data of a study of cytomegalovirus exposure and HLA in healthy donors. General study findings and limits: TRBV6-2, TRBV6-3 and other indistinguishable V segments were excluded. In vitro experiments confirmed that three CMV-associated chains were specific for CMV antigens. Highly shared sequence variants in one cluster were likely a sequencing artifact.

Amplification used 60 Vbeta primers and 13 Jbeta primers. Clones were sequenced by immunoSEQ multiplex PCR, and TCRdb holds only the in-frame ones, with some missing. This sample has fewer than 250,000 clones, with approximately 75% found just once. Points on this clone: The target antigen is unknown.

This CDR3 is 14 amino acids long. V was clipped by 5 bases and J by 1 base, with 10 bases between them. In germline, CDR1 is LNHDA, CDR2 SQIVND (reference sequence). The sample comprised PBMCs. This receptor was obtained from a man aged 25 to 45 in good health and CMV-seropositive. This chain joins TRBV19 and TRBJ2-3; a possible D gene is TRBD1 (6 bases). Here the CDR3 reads CASSRDKGTDTQYF. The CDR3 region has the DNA TGTGCCAGTAGTCGGGACAAGGGCACAGATACGCAGTATTTT. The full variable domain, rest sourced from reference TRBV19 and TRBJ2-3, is DGGITQSPKYLFRKEGQNVTLSCEQNLNHDAMYWYRQDPGQGLRLIYYSQIVNDFQKGDIAEGYSVSREKKESFPLTVTSAQKNPTAFYLCASSRDKGTDTQYFGPGTRLTVL.